This TCR beta chain was recorded in a study of molecular identifiers for immune sequencing clone quantification (dated by TCRdb to 2016 to 2019). Describing the broader study: For a replicate experiment, RNA from roughly 18,000 or 92,000 naive CD8 T cells was divided into five aliquots, and four of the five aliquots were sequenced. This methods study used CD8 T cells to benchmark TCR RNA copy counting and molecular-identifier clustering-based TCR repertoire sequencing (MIDCIRS). What the authors observed across the whole study: Identical TCR molecules sharing a barcode could cause highly expanded clone sizes to be underestimated. Spiked-in Jurkat TCR RNA equivalent to a single cell was reported to be detectable even among 750,000 to 1,000,000 naive CD8 T cells. About 3.1 recovered TCR RNA copies per cell were obtained by modeling, versus about ten by digital PCR, implying a capture efficiency of about 30%. When barcode sub-clustering was omitted, TCR diversity was inflated by chimeric consensus sequences, with chimeras reaching as high as 47%. Spiked-in Jurkat TCR RNA (around eleven copies' worth), which is not part of the donor repertoire, was contained in the naive libraries. In CMV-specific effector cells, clones with more than 20 RNA copies accounted for over 97% of molecules, whereas in naive cells such clones accounted for under 1%.

Libraries of naive CD8 T cells were built from about 20,000 to 1,000,000 sorted cells, with 10%, 30% or 50% of the purified RNA used. Naive CD8 T cells, defined as CD8+CD4-CCR7+CD45RA+, were FACS-sorted into RLT Plus buffer on a BD FACSAria II. To test detection sensitivity, Jurkat RNA equivalent to about ten TCR copies was spiked into samples of about 18,000-1,000,000 naive CD8 T cells. CD8 T cells were enriched with RosetteSep CD8+ T Cell Enrichment Cocktail and Ficoll-Paque, followed by ACK red cell lysis. This clonotype was picked up a small number of times. The target of this receptor is not known. Within one base of it there is no much larger clone, and no base qualities were kept. Library method: PCR. The reads were generated on a NextSeq 500. Preparation of bulk TCR libraries followed a previously described approach, with the TCR primers listed in Table S5. The Qiagen AllPrep DNA/RNA kit was used to purify total RNA. Before analysis, reads from multiple sequencing runs of the same library were pooled. Per the source publication's procedure: Reads were retained only if an exact TCR constant sequence was present, and the retained reads were trimmed to 150 nt and grouped according to their 12-nt molecular barcodes. Within each barcode group, reads were sub-clustered at a 15% Levenshtein threshold, and quality-weighted consensus sequences were built per RNA molecule. Non-functional sequences were discarded, and so were lower-count sequences lying one edit away from another sequence. On the basis of fitting two negative binomial distributions, barcode sub-clusters with fewer than 20% of the maximum read count were discarded. The public sequencing data were trimmed at Q25 with fastp and processed into clonotypes with MiXCR by TCRdb, which kept only in-frame beta chains. CDR3 protein sequences are deduplicated, and each keeps its most common genes and DNA. The V and J calls shown here were made by TCRdb, not taken from the authors' results. Within this sample are about 500,000 distinct CDR3 sequences, with about a quarter of them counted one time only. 0.7% to 0.9% of the sample goes to the ten largest clones.

Inclusive of the bounding cysteine and phenylalanine, the CDR3 is 15 residues long. Of the read, only the CDR3 DNA is kept; its 45 bases are in frame from base 1. CDR1 and CDR2 (PRHDT, FYEKMQ) derive from the germline V gene (reference sequence). Trimming costs V 5 bases and J 0 bases, and their ends lie 13 bases apart. The chain is made from TRBV13 and TRBJ1-1; D gene: possibly TRBD1, on 6 matching bases. This TCR came from a human donor in good health. Some libraries in this study had Jurkat cell RNA spiked in. Material for sequencing was naive CD8+ T cells from blood, with Jurkat cell RNA spiked in. The cell subset or site label of this sample denotes: FACS-sorted CD8+CD4-CCR7+CD45RA+ naive T cells. CDR3 loop: CASSQGGGVNTEAFF. The DNA is TGTGCCAGCAGCCAGGGCGGGGGCGTGAACACTGAAGCTTTCTTT.